The TCR beta chain under discussion was sequenced for a study of molecular identifiers for immune sequencing clone quantification. The study's findings and limits: Shared barcodes on identical TCR molecules could underestimate the sizes of highly expanded clones. The share of molecules held by clones above 20 RNA copies was over 97% in effector cells and under 1% in naive cells.

The germline V gene encodes CDR1 MGHRA and CDR2 YSYEKL. The CDR3 has 17 residues. With respect to this clonotype: Its matching antigen is unknown. This may stem from a read error, because a much larger clone lies one nucleotide away.

TCRdb redid the calling of the PCR reads with MiXCR, one entry per CDR3 protein. The data hold 85,000 to 90,000 distinct CDR3 sequences, with 20% to 30% observed a single time. This sequence was found in a human donor in good health. Some libraries in this study had Jurkat cell RNA spiked in. V and J are TRBV4-1 and TRBJ2-7, with 11 bases lining up with TRBD1. The sequencing sample was made of naive CD8+ T cells from blood, with Jurkat cell RNA spiked in. Subset reported: FACS-sorted CD8+CD4-CCR7+CD45RA+ naive T cells. The CDR3, as DNA: TGCGCCCGCAGCCAAGAAGGAAGTGGGACAGGGGGCTACGAGCAGTACTTC. This codes for CARSQEGSGTGGYEQYF.